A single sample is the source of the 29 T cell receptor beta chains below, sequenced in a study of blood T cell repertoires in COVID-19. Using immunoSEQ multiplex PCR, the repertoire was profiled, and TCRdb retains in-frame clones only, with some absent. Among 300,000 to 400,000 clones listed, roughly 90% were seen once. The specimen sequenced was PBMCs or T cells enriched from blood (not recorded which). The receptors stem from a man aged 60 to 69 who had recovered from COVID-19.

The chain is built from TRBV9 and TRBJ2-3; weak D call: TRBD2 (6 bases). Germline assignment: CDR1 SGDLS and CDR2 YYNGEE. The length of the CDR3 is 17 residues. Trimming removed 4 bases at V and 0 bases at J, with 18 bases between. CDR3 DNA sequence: TGTGCCAGCAGCTACTTTGCGGGAAGAACGAGCACAGATACGCAGTATTTT. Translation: CASSYFAGRTSTDTQYF.

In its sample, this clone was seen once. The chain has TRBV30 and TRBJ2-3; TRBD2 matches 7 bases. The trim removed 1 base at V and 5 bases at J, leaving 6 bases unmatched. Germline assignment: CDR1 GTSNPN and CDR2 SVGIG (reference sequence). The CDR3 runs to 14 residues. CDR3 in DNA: TGTGCCTGGAGTGGACATTCGGGAGGAGATACGCAGTATTTT. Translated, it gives CAWSGHSGGDTQYF.

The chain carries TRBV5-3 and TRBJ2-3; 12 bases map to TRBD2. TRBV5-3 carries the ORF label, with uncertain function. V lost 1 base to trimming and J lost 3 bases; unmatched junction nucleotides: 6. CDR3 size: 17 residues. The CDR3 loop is CARSLYRLAGGTDTQYF. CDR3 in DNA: TGTGCCAGAAGCTTGTATCGCCTAGCGGGAGGGACAGATACGCAGTATTTT.

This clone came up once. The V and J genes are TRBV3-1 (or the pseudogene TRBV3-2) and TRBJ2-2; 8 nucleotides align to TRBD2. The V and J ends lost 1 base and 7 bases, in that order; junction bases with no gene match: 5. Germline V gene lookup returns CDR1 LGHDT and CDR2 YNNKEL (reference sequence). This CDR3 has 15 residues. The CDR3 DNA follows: TGTGCCAGCAGCCAAGGGCCCGGGGGGGACGGGGAGCTGTTTTTT. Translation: CASSQGPGGDGELFF.

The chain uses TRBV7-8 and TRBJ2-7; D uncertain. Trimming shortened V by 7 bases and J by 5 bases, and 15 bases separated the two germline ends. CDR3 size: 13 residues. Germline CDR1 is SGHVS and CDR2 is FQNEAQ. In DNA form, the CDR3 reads TGTGCCAGCACCTTGAACCTAGAGAACGAGCAGTACTTC. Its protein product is CASTLNLENEQYF.

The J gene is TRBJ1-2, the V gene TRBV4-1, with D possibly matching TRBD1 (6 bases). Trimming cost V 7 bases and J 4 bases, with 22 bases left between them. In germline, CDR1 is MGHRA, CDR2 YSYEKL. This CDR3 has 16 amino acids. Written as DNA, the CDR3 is TGCGCCAGCACCGAAGGTGGAACAGGGTACATCTATGGCTACACCTTC. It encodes CASTEGGTGYIYGYTF.

The CDR3 DNA reads TGTGCCAGCAGTCCTACTCTTAGCGGGAGGGCCAATGAGCAGTTCTTC. Protein product: CASSPTLSGRANEQFF. The V gene is TRBV2, the J gene TRBJ2-1; 11 bases are shared with TRBD2. Germline-derived CDR1 and CDR2 are SNHLY and FYNNEI. The CDR3 extends over 16 amino acids. Trimming at V came to 5 bases and at J to 6 bases, leaving 9 bases not matched to a gene. Looking up the rest from reference TRBV2 and TRBJ2-1 gives the full variable domain: EPEVTQTPSHQVTQMGQEVILRCVPISNHLYFYWYRQILGQKVEFLVSFYNNEISEKSEIFDDQFSVERPDGSNFTLKIRSTKLEDSAMYFCASSPTLSGRANEQFFGPGTRLTVL.

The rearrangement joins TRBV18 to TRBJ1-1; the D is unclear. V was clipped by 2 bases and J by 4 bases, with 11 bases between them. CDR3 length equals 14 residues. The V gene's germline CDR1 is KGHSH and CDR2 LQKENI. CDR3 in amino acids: CASSPGRAGTEAFF. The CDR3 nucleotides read TGTGCCAGCTCACCAGGGCGGGCGGGCACTGAAGCTTTCTTT.

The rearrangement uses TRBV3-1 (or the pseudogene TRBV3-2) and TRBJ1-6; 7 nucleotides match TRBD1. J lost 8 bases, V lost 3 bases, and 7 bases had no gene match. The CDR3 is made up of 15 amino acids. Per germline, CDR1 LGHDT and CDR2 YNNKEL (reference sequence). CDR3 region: CASSQSQGSHSPLHF. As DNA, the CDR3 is TGTGCCAGCAGCCAGTCACAGGGGTCCCATTCACCCCTCCACTTT.

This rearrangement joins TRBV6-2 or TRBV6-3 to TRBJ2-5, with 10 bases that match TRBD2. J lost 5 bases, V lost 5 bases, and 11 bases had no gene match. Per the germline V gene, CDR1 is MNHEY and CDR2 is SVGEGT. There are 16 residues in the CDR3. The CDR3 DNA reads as TGTGCCAGCAGTCGGACTAGCGGTAACCAGGGGGAGACCCAGTACTTC. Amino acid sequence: CASSRTSGNQGETQYF.

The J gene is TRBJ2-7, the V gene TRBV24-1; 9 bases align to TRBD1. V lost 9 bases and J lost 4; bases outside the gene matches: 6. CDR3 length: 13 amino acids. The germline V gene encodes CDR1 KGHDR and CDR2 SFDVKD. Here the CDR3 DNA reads TGTGCCACCGCCCGGACAGGGGTGTACGAGCAGTACTTC. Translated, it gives CATARTGVYEQYF.

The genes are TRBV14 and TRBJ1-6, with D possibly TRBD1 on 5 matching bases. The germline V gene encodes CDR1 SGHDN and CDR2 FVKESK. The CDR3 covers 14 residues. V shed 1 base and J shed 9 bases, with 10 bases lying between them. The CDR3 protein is CASSQVGRVSPLHF. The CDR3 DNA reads TGTGCCAGCAGCCAAGTAGGCAGGGTTTCACCCCTCCACTTT.

The CDR3 DNA is TGTGCCAGCAGCGCGAGCGGGACAGGGCTCCACGAGCAGTACTTC. This codes for CASSASGTGLHEQYF. This rearrangement joins TRBV9 to TRBJ2-7, with TRBD1 matching 9 bases. This CDR3 has 15 amino acids. Germline loops: CDR1 SGDLS, CDR2 YYNGEE. Trimming took 3 bases from V and 5 from J; bases not matched to a gene: 9.

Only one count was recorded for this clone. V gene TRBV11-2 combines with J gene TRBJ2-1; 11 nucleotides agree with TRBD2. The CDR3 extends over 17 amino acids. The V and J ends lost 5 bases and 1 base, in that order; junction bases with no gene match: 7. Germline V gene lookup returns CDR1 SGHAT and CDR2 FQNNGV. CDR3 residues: CASSPWTSGLSYNEQFF. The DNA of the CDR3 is TGTGCCAGCAGCCCCTGGACTAGCGGGCTATCCTACAATGAGCAGTTCTTC.

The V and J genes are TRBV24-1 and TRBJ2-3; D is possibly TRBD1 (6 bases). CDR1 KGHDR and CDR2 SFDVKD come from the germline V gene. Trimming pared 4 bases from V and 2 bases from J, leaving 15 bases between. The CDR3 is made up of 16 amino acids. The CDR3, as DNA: TGTGCCACCAGTGACTACTCGGGACAATTCACAGATACGCAGTATTTT. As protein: CATSDYSGQFTDTQYF.

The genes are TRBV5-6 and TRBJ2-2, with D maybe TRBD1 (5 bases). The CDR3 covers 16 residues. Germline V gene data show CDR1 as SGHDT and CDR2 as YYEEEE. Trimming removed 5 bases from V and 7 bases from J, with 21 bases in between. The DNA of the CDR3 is TGTGCCAGCAGACGGGTGGTGGCAGGGTCGGACGGGGAGCTGTTTTTT. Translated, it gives CASRRVVAGSDGELFF. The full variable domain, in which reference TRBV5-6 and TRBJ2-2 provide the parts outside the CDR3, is DAGVTQSPTHLIKTRGQQVTLRCSPKSGHDTVSWYQQALGQGPQFIFQYYEEEERQRGNFPDRFSGHQFPNYSSELNVNALLLGDSALYLCASRRVVAGSDGELFFGEGSRLTVL.

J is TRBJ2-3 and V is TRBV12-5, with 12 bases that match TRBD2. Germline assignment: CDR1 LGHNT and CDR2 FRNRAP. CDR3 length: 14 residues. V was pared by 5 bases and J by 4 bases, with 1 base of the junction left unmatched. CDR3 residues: CASGGLAGPDTQYF. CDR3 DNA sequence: TGTGCTAGTGGTGGACTAGCGGGACCAGATACGCAGTATTTT.

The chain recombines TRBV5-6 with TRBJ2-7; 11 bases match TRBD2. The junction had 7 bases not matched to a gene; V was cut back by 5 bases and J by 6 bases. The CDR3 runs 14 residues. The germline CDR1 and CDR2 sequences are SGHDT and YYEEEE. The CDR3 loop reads CASRVRLAGGEQYF. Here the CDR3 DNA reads TGTGCCAGCAGGGTGCGGCTAGCGGGAGGCGAGCAGTACTTC. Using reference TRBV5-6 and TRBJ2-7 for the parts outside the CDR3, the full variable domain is DAGVTQSPTHLIKTRGQQVTLRCSPKSGHDTVSWYQQALGQGPQFIFQYYEEEERQRGNFPDRFSGHQFPNYSSELNVNALLLGDSALYLCASRVRLAGGEQYFGPGTRLTVT.

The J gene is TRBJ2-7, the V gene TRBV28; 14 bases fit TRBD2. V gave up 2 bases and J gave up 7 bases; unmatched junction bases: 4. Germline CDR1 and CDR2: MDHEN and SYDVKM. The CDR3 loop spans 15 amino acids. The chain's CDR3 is CASSLRGLAGVEQYF. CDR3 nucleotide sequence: TGTGCCAGCAGTTTAAGGGGACTAGCGGGAGTTGAGCAGTACTTC.

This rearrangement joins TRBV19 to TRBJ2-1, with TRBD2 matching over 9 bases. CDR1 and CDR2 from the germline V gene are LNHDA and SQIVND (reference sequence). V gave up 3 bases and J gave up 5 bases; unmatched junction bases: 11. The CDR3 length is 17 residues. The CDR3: CASSITYTSGLNNEQFF. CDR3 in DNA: TGTGCCAGTAGTATTACCTACACTAGCGGGCTTAACAATGAGCAGTTCTTC.

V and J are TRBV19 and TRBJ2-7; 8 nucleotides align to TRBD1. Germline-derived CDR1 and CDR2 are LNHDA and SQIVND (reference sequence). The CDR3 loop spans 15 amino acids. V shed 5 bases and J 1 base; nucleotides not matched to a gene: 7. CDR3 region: CASSGQGFFSYEQYF. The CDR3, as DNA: TGTGCCAGTAGTGGACAGGGCTTTTTTTCCTACGAGCAGTACTTC. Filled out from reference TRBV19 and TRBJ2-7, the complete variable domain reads DGGITQSPKYLFRKEGQNVTLSCEQNLNHDAMYWYRQDPGQGLRLIYYSQIVNDFQKGDIAEGYSVSREKKESFPLTVTSAQKNPTAFYLCASSGQGFFSYEQYFGPGTRLTVT.

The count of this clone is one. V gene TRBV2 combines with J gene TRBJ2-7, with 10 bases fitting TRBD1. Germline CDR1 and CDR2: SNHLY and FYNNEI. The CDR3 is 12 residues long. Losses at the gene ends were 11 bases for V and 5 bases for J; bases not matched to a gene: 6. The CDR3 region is CAGRDRGDEQYF. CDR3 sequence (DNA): TGTGCCGGCCGGGACAGGGGTGACGAGCAGTACTTC.

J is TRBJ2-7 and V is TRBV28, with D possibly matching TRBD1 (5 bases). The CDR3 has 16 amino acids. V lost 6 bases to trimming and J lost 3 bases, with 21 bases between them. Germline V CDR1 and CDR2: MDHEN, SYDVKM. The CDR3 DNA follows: TGTGCCAGCAGCCCCCGAGACAGTGGTCGGGTCTACGAGCAGTACTTC. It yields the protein CASSPRDSGRVYEQYF.

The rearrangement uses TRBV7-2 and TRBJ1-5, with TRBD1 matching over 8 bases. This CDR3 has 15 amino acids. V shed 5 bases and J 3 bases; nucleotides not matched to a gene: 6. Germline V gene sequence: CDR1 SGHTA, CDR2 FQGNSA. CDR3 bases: TGTGCCAGCAGCCCCGGACAGGGCTACAATCAGCCCCAGCATTTT. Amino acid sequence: CASSPGQGYNQPQHF. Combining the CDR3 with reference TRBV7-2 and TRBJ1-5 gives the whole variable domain GAGVSQSPSNKVTEKGKDVELRCDPISGHTALYWYRQSLGQGLEFLIYFQGNSAPDKSGLPSDRFSAERTGGSVSTLTIQRTQQEDSAVYLCASSPGQGYNQPQHFGDGTRLSIL.

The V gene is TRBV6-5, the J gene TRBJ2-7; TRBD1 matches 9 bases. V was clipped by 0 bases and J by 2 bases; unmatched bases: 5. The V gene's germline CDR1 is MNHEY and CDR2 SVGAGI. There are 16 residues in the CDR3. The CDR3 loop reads CASSYSSGQGTYEQYF. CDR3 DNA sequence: TGTGCCAGCAGTTACTCGTCCGGACAGGGGACCTACGAGCAGTACTTC.

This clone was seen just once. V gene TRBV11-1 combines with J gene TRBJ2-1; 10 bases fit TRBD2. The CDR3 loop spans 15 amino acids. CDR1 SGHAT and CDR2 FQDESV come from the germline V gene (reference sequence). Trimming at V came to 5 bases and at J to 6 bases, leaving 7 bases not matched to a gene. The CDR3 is CASSLVAGGLNEQFF. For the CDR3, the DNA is TGTGCCAGCAGCCTGGTAGCGGGAGGCCTCAATGAGCAGTTCTTC.

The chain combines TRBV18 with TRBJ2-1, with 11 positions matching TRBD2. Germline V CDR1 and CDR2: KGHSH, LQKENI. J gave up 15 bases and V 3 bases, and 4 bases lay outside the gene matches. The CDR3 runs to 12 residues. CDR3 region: CASSPSGTSGFF. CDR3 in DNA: TGTGCCAGCTCACCCTCCGGGACTAGCGGGTTCTTC.

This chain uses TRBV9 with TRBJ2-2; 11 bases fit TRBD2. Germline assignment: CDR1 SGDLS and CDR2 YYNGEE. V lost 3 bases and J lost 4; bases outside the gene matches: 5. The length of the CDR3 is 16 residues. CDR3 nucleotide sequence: TGTGCCAGCAGCGCGGGGACTAGCGGACTCACCGGGGAGCTGTTTTTT. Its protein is CASSAGTSGLTGELFF.

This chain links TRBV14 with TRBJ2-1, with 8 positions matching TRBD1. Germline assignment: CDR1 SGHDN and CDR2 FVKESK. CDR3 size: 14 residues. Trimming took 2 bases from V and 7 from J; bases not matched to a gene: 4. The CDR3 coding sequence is TGTGCCAGCAGCCAAACAGGGGGGCCAAATGAGCAGTTCTTC. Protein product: CASSQTGGPNEQFF. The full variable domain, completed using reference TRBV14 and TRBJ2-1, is EAGVTQFPSHSVIEKGQTVTLRCDPISGHDNLYWYRRVMGKEIKFLLHFVKESKQDESGMPNNRFLAERTGGTYSTLKVQPAELEDSGVYFCASSQTGGPNEQFFGPGTRLTVL.